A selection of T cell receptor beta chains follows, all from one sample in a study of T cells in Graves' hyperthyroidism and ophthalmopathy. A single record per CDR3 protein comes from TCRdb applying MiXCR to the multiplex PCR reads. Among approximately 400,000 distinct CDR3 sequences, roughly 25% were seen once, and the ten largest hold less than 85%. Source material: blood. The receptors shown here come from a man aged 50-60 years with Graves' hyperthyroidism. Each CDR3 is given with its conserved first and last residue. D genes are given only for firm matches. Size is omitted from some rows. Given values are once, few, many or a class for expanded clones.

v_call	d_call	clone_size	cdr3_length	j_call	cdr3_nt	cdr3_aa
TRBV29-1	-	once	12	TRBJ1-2	TGCAGCGCAGGGACACCGAACTATGGCTACACCTTC	CSAGTPNYGYTF
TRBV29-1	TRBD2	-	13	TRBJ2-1	TGCAGCGTTGCGGGGGAGGGATACAATGAGCAGTTCTTC	CSVAGEGYNEQFF
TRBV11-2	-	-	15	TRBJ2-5	TGTGCCAGCAGCTTAGTCGGGCAGATCCAAGAGGCCCAGTACTTC	CASSLVGQIQEAQYF
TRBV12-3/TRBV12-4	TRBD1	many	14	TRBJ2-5	TGTGCCAGCAGGCGTGGACAGGGCCAAGAGACCCAGTACTTC	CASRRGQGQETQYF
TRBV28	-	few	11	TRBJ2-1	TGTGCCAGCTTGCGGTTCGGTGAGCAGTTCTTC	CASLRFGEQFF
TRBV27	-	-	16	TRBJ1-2	TGTGCCAGCAGTTACTCCGGACAGACCGCTAACTATGGCTACACCTTC	CASSYSGQTANYGYTF
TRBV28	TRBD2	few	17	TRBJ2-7	TGTGCCAGCAGTTTTGACCGGGCACTAGCGGGAGGAAACGAGCAGTACTTC	CASSFDRALAGGNEQYF
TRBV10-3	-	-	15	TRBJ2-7	TGTGCCATCAGTGAGTCGAACGGGACGCCCTACGAGCAGTACTTC	CAISESNGTPYEQYF
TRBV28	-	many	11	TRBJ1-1	TGTGCCAGCAGTAAACCCCGTGAAGCTTTCTTT	CASSKPREAFF
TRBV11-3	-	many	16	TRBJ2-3	TGTGCCAGCAGCTTAGCGGCAGGGTGGGGCACAGATACGCAGTATTTT	CASSLAAGWGTDTQYF
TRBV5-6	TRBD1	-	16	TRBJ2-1	TGTGCCAGCAGCTTGGGGGACAGGGCACTAAACAATGAGCAGTTCTTC	CASSLGDRALNNEQFF
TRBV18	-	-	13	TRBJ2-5	TGTGCCAGCTCATACCAGGGGGGAGGGACCCAGTACTTC	CASSYQGGGTQYF
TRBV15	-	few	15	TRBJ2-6	TGTGCCACCAGCCAAGATACCCCTGGGGCCAACGTCCTGACTTTC	CATSQDTPGANVLTF
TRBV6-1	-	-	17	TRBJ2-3	TGTGCCAGCAGTCCCCTAACAGCGGAGGGGGCCACAGATACGCAGTATTTT	CASSPLTAEGATDTQYF
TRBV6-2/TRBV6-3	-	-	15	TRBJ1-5	TGTGCCAGCCTCTCATGGGGAAGGGTCAATCAGCCCCAGCATTTT	CASLSWGRVNQPQHF
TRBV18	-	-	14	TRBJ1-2	TGTGCCAGCTCACCACCGAACAGTTACTATGGCTACACCTTC	CASSPPNSYYGYTF
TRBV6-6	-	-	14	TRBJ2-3	TGTGCCAGCAGTTACGTCGGCCGCACAGATACGCAGTATTTT	CASSYVGRTDTQYF
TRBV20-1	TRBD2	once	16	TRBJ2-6	TGCAGTGCTAGAGATGCGGGGGGGTCTGGGGCCAACGTCCTGACTTTC	CSARDAGGSGANVLTF
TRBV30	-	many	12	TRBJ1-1	TGTGCCTGGGACACAGCGAACACTGAAGCTTTCTTT	CAWDTANTEAFF
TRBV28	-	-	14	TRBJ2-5	TGTGCCAGCAGTTTTGGGGTTTCGTTTAGGGCCCAGTACTTC	CASSFGVSFRAQYF
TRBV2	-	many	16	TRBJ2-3	TGTGCCAGCAGTGACCCGGGACTCCCTAGCACAGATACGCAGTATTTT	CASSDPGLPSTDTQYF
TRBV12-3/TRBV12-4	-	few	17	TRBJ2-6	TGTGCCAGCCGAAAACGGGACACGGTCTCTGGGGCCAACGTCCTGACTTTC	CASRKRDTVSGANVLTF
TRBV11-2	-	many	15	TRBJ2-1	TGTGCCAGCAGCTTAGAATTTAGCGGCTACAATGAGCAGTTCTTC	CASSLEFSGYNEQFF
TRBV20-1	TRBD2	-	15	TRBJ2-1	TGCAGTGCTAGAGGGACTAGCGGGAGATACAATGAGCAGTTCTTC	CSARGTSGRYNEQFF
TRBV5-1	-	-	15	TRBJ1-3	TGCGCCAGCAGCGACGGACCGAACTCTGGAAACACCATATATTTT	CASSDGPNSGNTIYF
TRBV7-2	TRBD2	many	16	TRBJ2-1	TGTGCCAGCAGCTTAGCCGGGACTAGCTCCTACAATGAGCAGTTCTTC	CASSLAGTSSYNEQFF
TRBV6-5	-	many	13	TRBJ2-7	TGTGCCAGCAGTTACTCGACGGGCTACGAGCAGTACTTC	CASSYSTGYEQYF
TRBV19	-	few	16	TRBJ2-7	TGTGCCAGTAGTATAACCGGGACGGGCAGCTCCTACGAGCAGTACTTC	CASSITGTGSSYEQYF
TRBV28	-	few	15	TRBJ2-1	TGTGCCAGCATTCCGGGGACGCAATTAAACAATGAGCAGTTCTTC	CASIPGTQLNNEQFF
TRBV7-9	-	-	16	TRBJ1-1	TGTGCCAGCAGCAACCCTTACAGGGCCATGAACACTGAAGCTTTCTTT	CASSNPYRAMNTEAFF
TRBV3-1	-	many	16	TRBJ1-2	TGTGCCAGCAGCCAAGACGGGACACCCGGTAACTATGGCTACACCTTC	CASSQDGTPGNYGYTF
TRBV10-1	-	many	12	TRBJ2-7	TGCGCCAGCAGCGACGGAACCTACGAGCAGTACTTC	CASSDGTYEQYF
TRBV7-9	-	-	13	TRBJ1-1	TGTGCCAGCAGCTTACCAGCAGACACTGAAGCTTTCTTT	CASSLPADTEAFF
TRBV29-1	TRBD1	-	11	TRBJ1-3	TGCAGCGTCGGACAGGGGGGCGCCATATATTTT	CSVGQGGAIYF
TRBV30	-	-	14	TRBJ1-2	TGTGCCTGGAGTCGTGGCTTAGCTAACTATGGCTACACCTTC	CAWSRGLANYGYTF
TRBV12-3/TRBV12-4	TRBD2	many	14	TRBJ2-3	TGTGCCAGCAGCTCTGGGACTAGCGTAGACACGCAGTATTTT	CASSSGTSVDTQYF
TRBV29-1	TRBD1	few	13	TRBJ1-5	TGCAGCGGGGCGACAGGGTATGATCAGCCCCAGCATTTT	CSGATGYDQPQHF
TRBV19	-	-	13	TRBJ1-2	TGTGCCAGTAATCCCGGGACTAACTATGGCTACACCTTC	CASNPGTNYGYTF
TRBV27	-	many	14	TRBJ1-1	TGTGCCAGCAGTTTAGCGGTTATGAACACTGAAGCTTTCTTT	CASSLAVMNTEAFF
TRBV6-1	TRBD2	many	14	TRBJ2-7	TGTGCCAGCACCGACGGGGCGGGGGCCTACGAGCAGTACTTC	CASTDGAGAYEQYF
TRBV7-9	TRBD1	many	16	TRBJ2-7	TGTGCCAGCAGCTTAGCGTCTCGACAGGGCTCCTACGAGCAGTACTTC	CASSLASRQGSYEQYF
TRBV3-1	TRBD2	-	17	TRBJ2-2	TGTGCCAGCAGCCAAGCCCCACTAGCGGGAGTGGTCGGGGAGCTGTTTTTT	CASSQAPLAGVVGELFF
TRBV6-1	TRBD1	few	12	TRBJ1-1	TGTGCCAGCAGTTTGGGACAGGGAAGAGCTTTCTTT	CASSLGQGRAFF
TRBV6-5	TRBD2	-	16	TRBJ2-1	TGTGCCAGCAGTTACGCGGCGAGCGGGAGGGCCTTTGAGCAGTTCTTC	CASSYAASGRAFEQFF
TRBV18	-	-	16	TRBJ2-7	TGTGCCAGCTCACCTGTTCCAGGACGTATAGACTACGAGCAGTACTTC	CASSPVPGRIDYEQYF
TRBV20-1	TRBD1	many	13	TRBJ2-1	TGCAGTAAACAGGGGGCTCGGGGCGATGAGCAGTTCTTC	CSKQGARGDEQFF